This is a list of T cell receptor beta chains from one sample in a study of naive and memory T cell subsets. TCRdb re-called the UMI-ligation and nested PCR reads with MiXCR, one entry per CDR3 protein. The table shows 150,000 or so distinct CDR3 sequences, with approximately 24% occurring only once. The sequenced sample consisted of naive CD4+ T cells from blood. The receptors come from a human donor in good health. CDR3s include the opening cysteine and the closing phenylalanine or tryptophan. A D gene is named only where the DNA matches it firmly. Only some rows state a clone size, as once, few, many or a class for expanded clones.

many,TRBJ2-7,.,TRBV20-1,TGCAGTGCCGGAGGGCTCTCCTACGAGCAGTACTTC,CSAGGLSYEQYF
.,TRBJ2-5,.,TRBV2,TGTGCCAGCAGTGAACTGATCCAAGAGACCCAGTACTTC,CASSELIQETQYF
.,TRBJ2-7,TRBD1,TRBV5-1,TGCGCCAGCAGCTTGGCTACGACAGGGACCTACGAGCAGTACTTC,CASSLATTGTYEQYF
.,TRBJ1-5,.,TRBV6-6,TGTGCCAGCAGTTATGGGCGGGGTGAACATCAGCCCCAGCATTTT,CASSYGRGEHQPQHF
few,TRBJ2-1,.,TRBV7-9,TGTGCCAGCAGCTCGGAGGGCCCGGGGTTCTTC,CASSSEGPGFF
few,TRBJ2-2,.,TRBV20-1,TGCAGTGCTAGCGGGAGGAACACCGGGGAGCTGTTTTTT,CSASGRNTGELFF
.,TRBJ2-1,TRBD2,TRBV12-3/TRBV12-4,TGTGCCAGCAGTTTAGGTTACGGGGGAGCGGGATACCAGAGCTCCTACAATGAGCAGTTCTTC,CASSLGYGGAGYQSSYNEQFF
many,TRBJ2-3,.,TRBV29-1,TGCAGCGTTGAAGATGGGCAGAAAAACACAGATACGCAGTATTTT,CSVEDGQKNTDTQYF
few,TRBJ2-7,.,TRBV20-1,TGCAGTGCTAGAGATCGCGGTAGGGGGAGCTACGAGCAGTACTTC,CSARDRGRGSYEQYF
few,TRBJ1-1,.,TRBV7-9,TGTGCCAGCACCCTGGGGGCGGGGAACACTGAAGCTTTCTTT,CASTLGAGNTEAFF
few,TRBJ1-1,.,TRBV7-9,TGTGCCAGCAGCGTCTGGTCTTCGTCCTTTTTCTTT,CASSVWSSSFFF
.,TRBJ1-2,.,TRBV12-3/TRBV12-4,TGTGCCAGCAGTTTGCATCTCTATGGCTACACCTTC,CASSLHLYGYTF
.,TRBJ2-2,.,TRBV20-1,TGCAGTGCTAGACCCCCAAGAAGGGCGAGAGGGTCTATTCGGGACACCGGGGAGCTGTTTTTT,CSARPPRRARGSIRDTGELFF
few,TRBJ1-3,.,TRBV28,TGTGCCAGCAGTCTAGGACACGTCGGAAACACCATATATTTT,CASSLGHVGNTIYF
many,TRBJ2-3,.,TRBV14,TGTGCCAGCAGCCAAGTTAACGCGCAGTATTTT,CASSQVNAQYF
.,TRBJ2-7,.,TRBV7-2,TGTGCCAGCAGTGTCGGAGCGGCCTCCTACGAGCAGTACTTC,CASSVGAASYEQYF
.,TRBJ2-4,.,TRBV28,TGTGCCAGCTCGGGTGACAGACATCTAGCCAAAAACATTCAGTACTTC,CASSGDRHLAKNIQYF
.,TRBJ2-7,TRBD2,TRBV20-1,TGCAGTGCTAGAGATCCGGGAAGCGGGGACTACGAGCAGTACTTC,CSARDPGSGDYEQYF
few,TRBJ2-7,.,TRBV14,TGTGCCAGCAGCCCAAACCTGGGATCCTACGAGCAGTACTTC,CASSPNLGSYEQYF
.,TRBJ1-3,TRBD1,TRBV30,TGTGCCTGGAGTGTAGGGACAGGCAGGGACACCATATATTTT,CAWSVGTGRDTIYF
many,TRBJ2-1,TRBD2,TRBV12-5,TGTGCTAGTGGTTTCAAGCTAGCGGGAGTGGGTGAGCAGTTCTTC,CASGFKLAGVGEQFF
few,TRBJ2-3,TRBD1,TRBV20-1,TGCAGTGCTACCCGGGACAGTAACACAGATACGCAGTATTTT,CSATRDSNTDTQYF
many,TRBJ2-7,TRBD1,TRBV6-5,TGTGCCAGCAGAGGGACAGCCACCTACGAGCAGTACTTC,CASRGTATYEQYF
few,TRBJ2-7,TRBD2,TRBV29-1,TGCAGCGTTGAAGGACCGAGCGGGAGCGAGCAGTACTTC,CSVEGPSGSEQYF
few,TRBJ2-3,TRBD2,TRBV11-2,TGTGCCAGCAACCAAAGGACTAGCGGGAGTTTTGCCGGAGCGACAGATACGCAGTATTTT,CASNQRTSGSFAGATDTQYF
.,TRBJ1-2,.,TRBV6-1,TGTGCCAGCAGACTACAGGTTGTCTATGGCTACACCTTC,CASRLQVVYGYTF
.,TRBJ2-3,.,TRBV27,TGTGCCAGCAGTTTGTCAAGAGCGAGCACAGATACGCAGTATTTT,CASSLSRASTDTQYF
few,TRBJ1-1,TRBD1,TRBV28,TGTGCCAGCAGTTTACGCCCGGGACAGGGACTAAACACTGAAGCTTTCTTT,CASSLRPGQGLNTEAFF
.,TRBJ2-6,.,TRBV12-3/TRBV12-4,TGTGCCAGCAGCCCGGGATACAGGGCGGCCTCTGGGGCCAACGTCCTGACTTTC,CASSPGYRAASGANVLTF
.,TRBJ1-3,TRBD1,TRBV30,TGTGCCTGGAGTCCCGGGACAGGCAACTCTGGAAACACCATATATTTT,CAWSPGTGNSGNTIYF
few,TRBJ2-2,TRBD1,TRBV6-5,TGTGCCAGCAGAAGACAGGGACCCGGGGAGCTGTTTTTT,CASRRQGPGELFF
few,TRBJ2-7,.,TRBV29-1,TGCAGCGTCGGGAACAGGGTTCCCGAGCAGTACTTC,CSVGNRVPEQYF
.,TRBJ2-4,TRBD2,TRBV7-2,TGTGCCAGCAGCTTAGCAACATCTCGACTAGCGGAAAACATTCAGTACTTC,CASSLATSRLAENIQYF
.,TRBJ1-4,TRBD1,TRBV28,TGTGCCAGCAGTTTCCCCGGGACAGGGGGATCAGGAAAACTGTTTTTT,CASSFPGTGGSGKLFF